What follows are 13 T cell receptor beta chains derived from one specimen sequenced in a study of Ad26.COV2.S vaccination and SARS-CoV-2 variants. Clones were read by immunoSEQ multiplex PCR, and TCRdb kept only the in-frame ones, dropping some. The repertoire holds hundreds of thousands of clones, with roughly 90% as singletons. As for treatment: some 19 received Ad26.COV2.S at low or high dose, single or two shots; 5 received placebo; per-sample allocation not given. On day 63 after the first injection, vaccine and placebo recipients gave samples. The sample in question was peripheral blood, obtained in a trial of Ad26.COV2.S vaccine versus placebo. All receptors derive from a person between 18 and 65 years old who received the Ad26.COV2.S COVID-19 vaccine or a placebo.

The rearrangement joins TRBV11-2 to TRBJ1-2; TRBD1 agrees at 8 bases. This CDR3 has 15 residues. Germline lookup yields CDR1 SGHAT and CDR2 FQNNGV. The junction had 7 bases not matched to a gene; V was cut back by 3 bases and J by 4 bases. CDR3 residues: CASSFRDRMVYGYTF. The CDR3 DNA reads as TGTGCCAGCAGCTTCCGGGACAGGATGGTCTATGGCTACACCTTC.

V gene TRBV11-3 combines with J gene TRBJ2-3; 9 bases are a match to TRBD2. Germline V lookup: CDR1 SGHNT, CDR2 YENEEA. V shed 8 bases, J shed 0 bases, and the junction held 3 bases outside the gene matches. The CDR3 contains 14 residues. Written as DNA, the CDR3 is TGTGCCAGCGGGCGGGGGGGCAGCACAGATACGCAGTATTTT. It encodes CASGRGGSTDTQYF.

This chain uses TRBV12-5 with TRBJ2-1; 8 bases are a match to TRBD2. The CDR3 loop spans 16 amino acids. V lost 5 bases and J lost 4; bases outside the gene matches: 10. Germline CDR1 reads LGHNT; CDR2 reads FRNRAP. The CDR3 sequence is CASGQLGSGKYNEQFF. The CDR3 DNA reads TGTGCTAGTGGTCAATTGGGTAGCGGGAAATACAATGAGCAGTTCTTC.

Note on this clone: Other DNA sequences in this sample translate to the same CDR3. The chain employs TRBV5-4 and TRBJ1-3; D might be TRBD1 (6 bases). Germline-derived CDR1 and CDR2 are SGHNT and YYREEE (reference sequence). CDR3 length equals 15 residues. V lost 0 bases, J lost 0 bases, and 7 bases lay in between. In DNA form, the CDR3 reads TGTGCCAGCAGCTTGGCAGGGGTCTCTGGAAACACCATATATTTT. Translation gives CASSLAGVSGNTIYF.

CDR3 protein: CASSRDPSGEQYF. The CDR3 coding sequence is TGTGCCAGCAGCAGAGACCCCTCCGGCGAGCAGTACTTC. The rearrangement joins TRBV7-2 to TRBJ2-7; no definite D call. V lost 5 bases to trimming and J lost 6 bases, with 14 bases between them. This CDR3 has 13 residues. Germline CDR1 SGHTA, CDR2 FQGNSA.

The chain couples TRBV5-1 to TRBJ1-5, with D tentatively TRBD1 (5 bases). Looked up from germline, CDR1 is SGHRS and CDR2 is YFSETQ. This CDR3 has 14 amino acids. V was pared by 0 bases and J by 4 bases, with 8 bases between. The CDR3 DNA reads TGCGCCAGCAGCTTGGGGACACAAAATCAGCCCCAGCATTTT. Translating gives CASSLGTQNQPQHF. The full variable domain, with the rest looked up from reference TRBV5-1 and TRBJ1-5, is KAGVTQTPRYLIKTRGQQVTLSCSPISGHRSVSWYQQTPGQGLQFLFEYFSETQRNKGNFPGRFSGRQFSNSRSEMNVSTLELGDSALYLCASSLGTQNQPQHFGDGTRLSIL.

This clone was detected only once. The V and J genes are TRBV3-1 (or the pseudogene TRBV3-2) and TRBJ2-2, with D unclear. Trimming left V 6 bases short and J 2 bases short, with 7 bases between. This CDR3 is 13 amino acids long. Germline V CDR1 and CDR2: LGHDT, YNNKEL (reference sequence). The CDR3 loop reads CASSGSNTGELFF. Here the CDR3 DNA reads TGTGCCAGCAGTGGCAGTAACACCGGGGAGCTGTTTTTT.

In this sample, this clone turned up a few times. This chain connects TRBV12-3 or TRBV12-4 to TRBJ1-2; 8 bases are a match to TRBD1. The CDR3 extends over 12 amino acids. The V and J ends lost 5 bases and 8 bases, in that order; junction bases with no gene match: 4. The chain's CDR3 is CASSRTGQGYTF. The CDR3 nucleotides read TGTGCCAGCAGTAGGACAGGGCAAGGCTACACCTTC.

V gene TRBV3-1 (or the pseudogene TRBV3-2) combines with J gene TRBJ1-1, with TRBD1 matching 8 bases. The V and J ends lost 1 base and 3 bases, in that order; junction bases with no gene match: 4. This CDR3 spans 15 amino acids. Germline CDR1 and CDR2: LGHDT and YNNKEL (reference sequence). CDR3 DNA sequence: TGTGCCAGCAGCCAAGGGGACAGGCGAGACACTGAAGCTTTCTTT. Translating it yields CASSQGDRRDTEAFF.

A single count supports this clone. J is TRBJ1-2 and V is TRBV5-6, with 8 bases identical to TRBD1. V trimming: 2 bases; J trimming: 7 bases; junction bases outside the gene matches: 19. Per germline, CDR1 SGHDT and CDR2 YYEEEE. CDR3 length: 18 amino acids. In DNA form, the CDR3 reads TGTGCCAGCAGCTTTCCAACCGCACGACAGGGGAGCTTGAGTGGCTACACCTTC. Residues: CASSFPTARQGSLSGYTF.

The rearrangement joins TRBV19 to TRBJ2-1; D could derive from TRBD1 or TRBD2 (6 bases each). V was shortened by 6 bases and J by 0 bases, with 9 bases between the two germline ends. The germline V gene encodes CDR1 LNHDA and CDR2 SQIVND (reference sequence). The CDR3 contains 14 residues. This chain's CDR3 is CASRGGSSYNEQFF. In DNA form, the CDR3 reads TGTGCCAGTAGAGGGGGGAGCTCCTACAATGAGCAGTTCTTC.

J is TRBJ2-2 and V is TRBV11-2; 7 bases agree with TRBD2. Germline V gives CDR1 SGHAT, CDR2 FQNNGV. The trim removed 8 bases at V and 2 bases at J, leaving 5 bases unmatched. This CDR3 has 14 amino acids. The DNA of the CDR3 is TGTGCCAGCTATCTAGCGGAAAACACCGGGGAGCTGTTTTTT. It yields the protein CASYLAENTGELFF.

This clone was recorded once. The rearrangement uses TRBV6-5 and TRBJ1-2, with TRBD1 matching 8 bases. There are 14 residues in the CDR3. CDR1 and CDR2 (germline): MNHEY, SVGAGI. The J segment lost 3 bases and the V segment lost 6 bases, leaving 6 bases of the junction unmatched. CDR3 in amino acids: CASSRQGIDYGYTF. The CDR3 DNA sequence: TGTGCCAGCAGCCGACAGGGGATCGACTATGGCTACACCTTC.